The rows below give T cell receptor beta chains drawn from one sample of a study of T-cell reconstitution after alpha-beta-depleted transplantation in children. MiXCR, applied by TCRdb to the PCR reads, yields one record per CDR3 protein. The sample carries fewer than 250,000 distinct CDR3 sequences, less than 9% recorded once. The sequencing used PBMCs, mostly from graft donor cells, collected 180 days after TCRalphabeta/CD19-depleted stem cell transplant. The receptors derive from a male patient under 18 who had a stem cell transplant for acute lymphoblastic leukemia, so the T cells may come from the graft donor. Each CDR3 is given with its conserved first and last residue. A D gene is named only where the DNA matches it firmly. For some rows the clone size is stated as once, few or many, or as a class when expanded; others skip it.

size | D | J | V | CDR3 | DNA
many | NA | TRBJ2-1 | TRBV28 | CASGGTYNEQFF | TGTGCCAGCGGGGGGACCTACAATGAGCAGTTCTTC
few | NA | TRBJ2-7 | TRBV4-3 | CASSQETQGSDEQYF | TGCGCCAGCAGCCAAGAAACGCAGGGTTCCGACGAGCAGTACTTC
many | TRBD1 | TRBJ1-2 | TRBV5-1 | CASSHGTVYGYTF | TGCGCCAGCAGCCATGGGACAGTCTATGGCTACACCTTC
many | NA | TRBJ2-7 | TRBV29-1 | CSAWARSGASYEQYF | TGCAGCGCTTGGGCCCGCTCCGGGGCCTCCTACGAGCAGTACTTC
many | NA | TRBJ1-1 | TRBV19 | CASRTGTMNTEAFF | TGTGCCAGTAGGACGGGGACCATGAACACTGAAGCTTTCTTT
many | NA | TRBJ2-1 | TRBV4-3 | CASSQDLTRVSYNEQFF | TGCGCCAGCAGCCAAGATCTTACCAGGGTCTCCTACAATGAGCAGTTCTTC
many | NA | TRBJ1-1 | TRBV6-5 | CASKEGTEAFF | TGTGCCAGCAAGGAGGGCACTGAAGCTTTCTTT
many | NA | TRBJ1-6 | TRBV20-1 | CSASYPGGQNSPLHF | TGCAGTGCTAGTTATCCGGGGGGCCAGAATTCACCCCTCCACTTT
NA | NA | TRBJ2-5 | TRBV19 | CASSVSQGWTQYF | TGTGCCAGTAGTGTCTCTCAGGGGTGGACCCAGTACTTC
many | TRBD1 | TRBJ1-2 | TRBV11-1 | CASSPGTGFIGYTF | TGTGCCAGCAGCCCGGGGACAGGGTTCATTGGCTACACCTTC
many | TRBD1 | TRBJ2-3 | TRBV29-1 | CSVERGHTDTQYF | TGCAGCGTTGAAAGGGGGCACACAGATACGCAGTATTTT
many | TRBD1 | TRBJ1-3 | TRBV5-1 | CASSTTGGSGNTIYF | TGCGCCAGCAGCACGACAGGGGGCTCTGGAAACACCATATATTTT
many | NA | TRBJ1-4 | TRBV20-1 | CSARHGGREKLFF | TGCAGTGCTAGACACGGGGGGAGAGAAAAACTGTTTTTT
few | NA | TRBJ2-6 | TRBV18 | CASSPQGQGANVLTF | TGTGCCAGCTCACCCCAGGGGCAAGGGGCCAACGTCCTGACTTTC
many | NA | TRBJ2-3 | TRBV3-1 | CASSNAGGDTQYF | TGTGCCAGCAGCAACGCCGGAGGAGATACGCAGTATTTT
many | TRBD2 | TRBJ2-5 | TRBV5-8 | CASSGGVHQETQYF | TGTGCCAGCAGCGGGGGGGTCCACCAAGAGACCCAGTACTTC
many | NA | TRBJ2-5 | TRBV5-6 | CASSLVSETQYF | TGTGCCAGCAGCTTGGTATCGGAGACCCAGTACTTC
few | NA | TRBJ2-3 | TRBV7-2 | CASSLPPDTQYF | TGTGCCAGCAGCTTACCCCCAGATACGCAGTATTTT
many | TRBD1 | TRBJ1-2 | TRBV6-5 | CASSWGTGWVYGYTF | TGTGCCAGCAGTTGGGGGACAGGATGGGTCTATGGCTACACCTTC
many | NA | TRBJ2-7 | TRBV5-1 | CASRHGTSYEQYF | TGCGCCAGCAGGCACGGGACTTCCTACGAGCAGTACTTC
many | NA | TRBJ2-4 | TRBV7-9 | CASSLLLANIQYF | TGTGCCAGCAGCTTATTGCTGGCAAACATTCAGTACTTC
many | TRBD1 | TRBJ2-4 | TRBV12-3/TRBV12-4 | CASSFTGQGLAKNIQYF | TGTGCCAGCAGTTTTACGGGACAGGGTTTAGCCAAAAACATTCAGTACTTC
many | TRBD1 | TRBJ2-7 | TRBV20-1 | CSASFYGTGYEQYF | TGCAGTGCTAGTTTTTACGGGACAGGGTACGAGCAGTACTTC